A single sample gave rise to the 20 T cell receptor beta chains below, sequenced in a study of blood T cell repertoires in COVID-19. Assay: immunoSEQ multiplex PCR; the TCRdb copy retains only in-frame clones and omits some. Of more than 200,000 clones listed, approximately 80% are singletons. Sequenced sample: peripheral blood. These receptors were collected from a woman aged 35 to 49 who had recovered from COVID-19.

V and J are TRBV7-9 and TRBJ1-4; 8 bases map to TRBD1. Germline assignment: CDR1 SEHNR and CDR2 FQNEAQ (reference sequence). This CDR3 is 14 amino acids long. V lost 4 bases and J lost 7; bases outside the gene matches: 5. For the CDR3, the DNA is TGTGCCAGCAGCTCCGACAGGGGAGGTGAAAAACTGTTTTTT. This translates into CASSSDRGGEKLFF.

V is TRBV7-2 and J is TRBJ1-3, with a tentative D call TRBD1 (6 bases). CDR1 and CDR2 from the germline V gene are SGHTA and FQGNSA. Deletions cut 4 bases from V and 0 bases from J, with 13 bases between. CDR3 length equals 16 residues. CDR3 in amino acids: CASSYTGPISGNTIYF. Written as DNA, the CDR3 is TGTGCCAGCAGCTATACAGGGCCCATCTCTGGAAACACCATATATTTT. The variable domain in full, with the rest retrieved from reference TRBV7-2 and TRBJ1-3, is GAGVSQSPSNKVTEKGKDVELRCDPISGHTALYWYRQSLGQGLEFLIYFQGNSAPDKSGLPSDRFSAERTGGSVSTLTIQRTQQEDSAVYLCASSYTGPISGNTIYFGEGSWLTVV.

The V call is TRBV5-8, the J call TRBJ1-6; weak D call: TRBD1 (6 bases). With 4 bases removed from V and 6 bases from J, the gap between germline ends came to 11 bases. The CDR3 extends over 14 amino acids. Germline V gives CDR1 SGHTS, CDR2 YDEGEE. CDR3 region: CASSMWTANSPLHF. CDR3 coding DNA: TGTGCCAGCAGCATGTGGACAGCTAATTCACCCCTCCACTTT.

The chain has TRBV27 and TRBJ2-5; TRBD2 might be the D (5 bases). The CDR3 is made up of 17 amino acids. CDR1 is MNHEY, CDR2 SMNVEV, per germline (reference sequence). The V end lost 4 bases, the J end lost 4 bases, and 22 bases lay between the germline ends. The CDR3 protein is CASSSPNRSEAPETQYF. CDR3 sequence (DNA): TGTGCCAGCAGTTCTCCGAACCGTAGCGAAGCCCCAGAGACCCAGTACTTC.

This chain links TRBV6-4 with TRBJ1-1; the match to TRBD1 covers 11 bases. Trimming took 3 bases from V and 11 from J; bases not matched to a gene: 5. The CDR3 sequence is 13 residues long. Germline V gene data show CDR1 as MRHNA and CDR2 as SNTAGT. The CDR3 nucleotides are TGTGCCAGCAGTGAAGGACAGGGGGCCCGGGCTTTCTTT. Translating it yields CASSEGQGARAFF.

As DNA, the CDR3 is TGTGCCAGCAGTTACCCTAACAGGGATAGTGAGACCCAGTACTTC. Amino acids: CASSYPNRDSETQYF. V and J are TRBV6-5 and TRBJ2-5; D is possibly TRBD1 (6 bases). The V and J ends lost 2 bases and 5 bases respectively, with 15 bases between them. Germline assignment: CDR1 MNHEY and CDR2 SVGAGI. The CDR3 is made up of 15 amino acids.

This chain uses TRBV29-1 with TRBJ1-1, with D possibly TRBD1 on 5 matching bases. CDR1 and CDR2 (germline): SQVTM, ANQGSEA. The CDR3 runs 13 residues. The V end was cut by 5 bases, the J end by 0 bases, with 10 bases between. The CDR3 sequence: CSVTRQLNTEAFF. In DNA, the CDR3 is TGCAGCGTTACAAGACAGTTGAACACTGAAGCTTTCTTT.

CDR3 sequence reads: CASSSETGEGETQYF. CDR3 nucleotides: TGTGCCAGCAGCTCAGAGACAGGGGAGGGAGAGACCCAGTACTTC. This rearrangement joins TRBV7-3 to TRBJ2-5, with TRBD1 as a possible D gene (8 bases). The CDR3 extends over 15 amino acids. Germline V lookup: CDR1 SGHTA, CDR2 FQGTGA. Between the trimmed V and J ends, which lost 4 bases and 4 bases, there was a span of 16 bases.

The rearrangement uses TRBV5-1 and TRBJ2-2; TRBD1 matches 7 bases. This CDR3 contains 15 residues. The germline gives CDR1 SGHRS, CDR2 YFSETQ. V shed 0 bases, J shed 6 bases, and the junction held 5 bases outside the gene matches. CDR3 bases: TGCGCCAGCAGCTTGGACTCTGGGACAGCCGGGGAGCTGTTTTTT. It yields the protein CASSLDSGTAGELFF.

CDR3 sequence reads: CASRDRANEKLFF. The CDR3 nucleotides read TGTGCCAGCCGGGACAGGGCTAATGAAAAACTGTTTTTT. The chain has TRBV7-2 and TRBJ1-4; 9 nucleotides match TRBD1. Germline CDR1 is SGHTA and CDR2 is FQGNSA. The CDR3 totals 13 residues. The V and J ends lost 8 bases and 3 bases, in that order; junction bases with no gene match: 1.

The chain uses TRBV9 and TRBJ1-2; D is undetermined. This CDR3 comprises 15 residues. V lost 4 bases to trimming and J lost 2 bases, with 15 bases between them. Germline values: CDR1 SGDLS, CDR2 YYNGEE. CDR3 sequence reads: CASSPDTSQNYGYTF. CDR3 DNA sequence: TGTGCCAGCAGCCCCGATACATCACAAAACTATGGCTACACCTTC.

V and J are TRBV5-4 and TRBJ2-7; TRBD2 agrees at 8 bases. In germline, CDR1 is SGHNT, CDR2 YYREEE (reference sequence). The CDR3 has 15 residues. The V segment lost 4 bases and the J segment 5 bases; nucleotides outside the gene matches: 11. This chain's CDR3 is CASSGPMGLVNEQYF. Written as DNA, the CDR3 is TGTGCCAGCAGCGGACCGATGGGACTAGTAAACGAGCAGTACTTC.

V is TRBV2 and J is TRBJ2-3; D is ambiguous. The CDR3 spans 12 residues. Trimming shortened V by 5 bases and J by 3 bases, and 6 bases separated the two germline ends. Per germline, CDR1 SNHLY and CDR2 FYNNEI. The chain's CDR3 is CASSSTTDTQYF. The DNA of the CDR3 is TGTGCCAGCAGTTCGACTACAGATACGCAGTATTTT.

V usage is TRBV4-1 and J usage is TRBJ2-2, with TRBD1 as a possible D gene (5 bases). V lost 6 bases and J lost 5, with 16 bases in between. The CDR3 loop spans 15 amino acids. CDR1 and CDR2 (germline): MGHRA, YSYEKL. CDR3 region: CASRVGGARTGELFF. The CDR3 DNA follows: TGCGCCAGCAGAGTTGGTGGGGCTCGAACCGGGGAGCTGTTTTTT.

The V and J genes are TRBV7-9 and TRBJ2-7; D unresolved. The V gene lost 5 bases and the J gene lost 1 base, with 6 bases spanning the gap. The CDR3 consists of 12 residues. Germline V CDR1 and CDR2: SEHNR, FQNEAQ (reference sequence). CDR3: CASSAGSYEQYF. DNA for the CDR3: TGTGCCAGCAGCGCAGGATCCTACGAGCAGTACTTC. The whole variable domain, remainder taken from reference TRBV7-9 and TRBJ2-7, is DTGVSQNPRHKITKRGQNVTFRCDPISEHNRLYWYRQTLGQGPEFLTYFQNEAQLEKSRLLSDRFSAERPKGSFSTLEIQRTEQGDSAMYLCASSAGSYEQYFGPGTRLTVT.

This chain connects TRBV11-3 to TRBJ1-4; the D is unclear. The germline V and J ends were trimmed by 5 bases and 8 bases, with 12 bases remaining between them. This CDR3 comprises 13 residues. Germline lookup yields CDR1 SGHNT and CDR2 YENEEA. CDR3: CASSPLPREKLFF. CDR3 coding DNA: TGTGCCAGCAGCCCCCTACCGAGGGAAAAACTGTTTTTT.

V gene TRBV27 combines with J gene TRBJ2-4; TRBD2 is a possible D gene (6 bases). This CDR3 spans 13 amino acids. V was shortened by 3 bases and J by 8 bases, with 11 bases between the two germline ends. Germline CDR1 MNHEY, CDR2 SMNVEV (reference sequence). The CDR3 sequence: CASSFQGGDIQYF. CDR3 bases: TGTGCCAGCAGTTTTCAGGGCGGGGACATTCAGTACTTC.

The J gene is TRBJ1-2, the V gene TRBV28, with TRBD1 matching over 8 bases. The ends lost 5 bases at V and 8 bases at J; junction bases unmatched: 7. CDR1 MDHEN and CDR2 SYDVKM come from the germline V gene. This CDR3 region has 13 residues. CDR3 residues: CASSQQGTGGYTF. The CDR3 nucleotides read TGTGCCAGCAGTCAACAGGGGACAGGAGGCTACACCTTC.

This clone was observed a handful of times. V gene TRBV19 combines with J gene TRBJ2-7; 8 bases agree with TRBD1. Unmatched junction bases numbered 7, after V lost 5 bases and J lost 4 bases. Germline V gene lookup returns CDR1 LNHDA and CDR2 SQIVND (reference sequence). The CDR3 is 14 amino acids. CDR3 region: CASSARTGSYEQYF. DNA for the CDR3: TGTGCCAGTAGTGCCCGGACAGGGAGTTACGAGCAGTACTTC.

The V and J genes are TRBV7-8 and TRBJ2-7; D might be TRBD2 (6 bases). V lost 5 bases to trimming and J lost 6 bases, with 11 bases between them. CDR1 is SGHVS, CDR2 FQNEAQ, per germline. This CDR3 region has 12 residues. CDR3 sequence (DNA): TGTGCCAGCAGCCCGGAGGGGAGCGAGCAGTACTTC. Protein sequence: CASSPEGSEQYF.